The rows below give T cell receptor beta chains drawn from one sample of a study of metastatic and nonmetastatic thyroid tumors. MiXCR re-clonotyped the PCR reads for TCRdb. The table records over 14,000 clones, roughly 28% of them present only once. The sample comprised tumor tissue. All receptors derive from a female donor with papillary thyroid cancer or a benign thyroid nodule (not recorded which). Some clones in this sample may be carry-over from other donors' samples. CDR3s include the opening cysteine and the closing phenylalanine or tryptophan. D genes are given only for firm matches. Part of the rows lack a size; the others show once, few, many or a class for expanded clones.

CDR3aa | CDR3nt | len | v_gene | d_gene | j_gene | abundance
CASSKGLAVSTDTQYF | TGTGCCAGCAGCAAGGGACTAGCAGTAAGCACAGATACGCAGTATTTT | 16 | TRBV12-3/TRBV12-4 | TRBD2 | TRBJ2-3 | NA
CSARLAGDTGELFF | TGCAGTGCTAGACTAGCGGGAGACACCGGGGAGCTGTTTTTT | 14 | TRBV20-1 | TRBD2 | TRBJ2-2 | many
CASSPSSNTEAFF | TGTGCCAGCTCACCTTCTTCGAACACTGAAGCTTTCTTT | 13 | TRBV18 | NA | TRBJ1-1 | NA
CASSELESGIRSPLHF | TGTGCCAGCAGTGAACTGGAGTCGGGGATCCGTTCACCCCTCCACTTT | 16 | TRBV6-1 | NA | TRBJ1-6 | NA
CASTGGPENYEQYF | TGTGCCAGCACTGGGGGGCCAGAGAACTACGAGCAGTACTTC | 14 | TRBV6-1 | NA | TRBJ2-7 | few
CASKRSGTSPLEKYF | TGTGCCAGCAAGAGGAGTGGGACATCCCCCCTCGAGAAGTACTTC | 15 | TRBV27 | NA | TRBJ2-7 | few
CAWSGAGGLFF | TGTGCCTGGAGTGGCGCAGGGGGACTGTTTTTT | 11 | TRBV30 | TRBD1 | TRBJ1-4 | NA
CASSQTQGQNYEQYF | TGTGCCAGCAGCCAGACCCAGGGACAGAACTACGAGCAGTACTTC | 15 | TRBV4-2 | TRBD1 | TRBJ2-7 | NA
CASIYSPRGDEQYF | TGTGCCAGCATTTACTCGCCCCGTGGGGACGAGCAGTACTTC | 14 | TRBV6-2/TRBV6-3 | NA | TRBJ2-7 | few
CSARTGTGVLRSYEQYF | TGCAGTGCACGCACCGGGACAGGGGTGTTGAGGTCCTACGAGCAGTACTTC | 17 | TRBV20-1 | TRBD1 | TRBJ2-7 | NA
CASSFVPETNTDTQYF | TGTGCCAGCAGTTTCGTGCCAGAAACTAACACAGATACGCAGTATTTT | 16 | TRBV12-3/TRBV12-4 | NA | TRBJ2-3 | medium-sized
CASRGTDHSSPLHF | TGTGCCAGCAGAGGGACAGATCATAGTTCACCCCTCCACTTT | 14 | TRBV6-1 | TRBD1 | TRBJ1-6 | many
CAWSEVGTYGYTF | TGTGCCTGGAGTGAAGTCGGCACCTATGGCTACACCTTC | 13 | TRBV30 | NA | TRBJ1-2 | medium-sized
CSASRWSNGGSDTQYF | TGCAGTGCTAGCCGTTGGTCGAATGGGGGTTCAGATACGCAGTATTTT | 16 | TRBV20-1 | NA | TRBJ2-3 | many
CASSLASPTYEQYF | TGTGCCAGCAGTTTGGCCAGCCCGACCTACGAGCAGTACTTC | 14 | TRBV27 | NA | TRBJ2-7 | few
CASSLTQTGVATYGYTF | TGTGCCAGCAGCTTAACCCAGACAGGGGTCGCTACCTATGGCTACACCTTC | 17 | TRBV11-2 | TRBD1 | TRBJ1-2 | medium-sized
CASSATQSINTGELFF | TGTGCCAGCAGCGCCACGCAGTCAATTAACACCGGGGAGCTGTTTTTT | 16 | TRBV9 | NA | TRBJ2-2 | large
CASSLDREGPYNEQFF | TGTGCCAGCAGCTTAGATAGAGAGGGCCCCTACAATGAGCAGTTCTTC | 16 | TRBV11-2 | NA | TRBJ2-1 | NA
CSARKPPGLAGVGGYNEQFF | TGCAGTGCTAGAAAACCCCCGGGACTAGCGGGAGTAGGGGGCTACAATGAGCAGTTCTTC | 20 | TRBV20-1 | TRBD2 | TRBJ2-1 | many
CASSPDRVKPQHF | TGTGCCAGCTCACCCGATCGAGTAAAGCCCCAGCATTTT | 13 | TRBV18 | NA | TRBJ1-5 | NA
CSAFSGRGSYNEQFF | TGCAGTGCTTTCAGCGGGAGGGGCTCCTACAATGAGCAGTTCTTC | 15 | TRBV20-1 | TRBD2 | TRBJ2-1 | NA
CASSYTGELFF | TGTGCCAGCAGTTACACCGGGGAGCTGTTTTTT | 11 | TRBV2 | NA | TRBJ2-2 | few
CSARDRGTGGRDNEQFF | TGCAGTGCTAGAGATCGTGGGACAGGGGGCCGGGACAATGAGCAGTTCTTC | 17 | TRBV20-1 | TRBD1 | TRBJ2-1 | NA
CARLGGARGNTIYF | TGTGCCCGCCTGGGGGGCGCGCGGGGAAACACCATATATTTT | 14 | TRBV30 | NA | TRBJ1-3 | NA
CSAPGQTYEQFF | TGCAGTGCTCCGGGACAAACATATGAGCAGTTCTTC | 12 | TRBV20-1 | NA | TRBJ2-1 | NA
CASSRDHSYEQYF | TGCGCCAGCAGCCGGGACCACTCCTACGAGCAGTACTTC | 13 | TRBV5-1 | NA | TRBJ2-7 | NA
CASSPGSVLPQHF | TGTGCCAGCAGTCCGGGTAGTGTGCTGCCCCAGCATTTT | 13 | TRBV28 | NA | TRBJ1-5 | few
CASSLVGAPHEQYF | TGCGCCAGCAGCTTGGTGGGAGCGCCACACGAGCAGTACTTC | 14 | TRBV5-1 | NA | TRBJ2-7 | NA
CASSAIPVGSPLHF | TGTGCCAGCAGTGCCATCCCCGTCGGTTCACCCCTCCACTTT | 14 | TRBV6-1 | NA | TRBJ1-6 | medium-sized
CASSIEKGRTEAFF | TGTGCCAGTAGTATAGAAAAGGGACGCACTGAAGCTTTCTTT | 14 | TRBV19 | NA | TRBJ1-1 | medium-sized
CASSIRGSGSGHTGELFF | TGCGCCAGCAGCATCCGGGGTAGCGGGAGCGGGCACACCGGGGAGCTGTTTTTT | 18 | TRBV5-1 | TRBD2 | TRBJ2-2 | many
CASREGQAPYEQYF | TGTGCCAGCAGGGAAGGACAGGCCCCCTACGAGCAGTACTTC | 14 | TRBV6-1 | TRBD1 | TRBJ2-7 | NA
CASSQRPKGTTKDTDTQYF | TGCGCCAGCAGCCAACGACCCAAAGGGACTACCAAGGACACAGATACGCAGTATTTT | 19 | TRBV4-1 | TRBD2 | TRBJ2-3 | many
CASSVASSGNTIYF | TGTGCCAGCAGCGTAGCGAGCTCTGGAAACACCATATATTTT | 14 | TRBV9 | NA | TRBJ1-3 | NA
CASSMVRADTGELFF | TGTGCCAGTAGTATGGTCCGGGCCGACACCGGGGAGCTGTTTTTT | 15 | TRBV19 | NA | TRBJ2-2 | NA
CASRPGTSGEQFF | TGCGCCAGCAGACCCGGGACTAGCGGTGAGCAGTTCTTC | 13 | TRBV5-1 | TRBD2 | TRBJ2-1 | NA
CASSRLVGDTQYF | TGTGCCAGCAGTAGACTAGTGGGTGATACGCAGTATTTT | 13 | TRBV7-2 | NA | TRBJ2-3 | NA
CASSPTEGTEAFF | TGTGCCAGCTCACCAACCGAGGGCACTGAAGCTTTCTTT | 13 | TRBV18 | NA | TRBJ1-1 | many
CASSIPAGGPRDEQFF | TGTGCCAGTAGTATACCTGCGGGGGGGCCGCGGGATGAGCAGTTCTTC | 16 | TRBV19 | TRBD2 | TRBJ2-1 | NA
CASSYSGLSTDTQYF | TGTGCCAGCAGTTACTCGGGACTGAGCACAGATACGCAGTATTTT | 15 | TRBV6-2/TRBV6-3 | NA | TRBJ2-3 | many
CASSPTGNPNQPQHF | TGTGCCAGCTCACCAACAGGGAACCCCAATCAGCCCCAGCATTTT | 15 | TRBV18 | NA | TRBJ1-5 | NA
CASSYSRTGGSYGYTF | TGTGCCAGCAGTTACTCGAGGACAGGGGGAAGCTATGGCTACACCTTC | 16 | TRBV6-5 | TRBD1 | TRBJ1-2 | few
CATSGSRENTDTQYF | TGTGCCACCAGTGGGTCCAGGGAAAACACAGATACGCAGTATTTT | 15 | TRBV24-1 | NA | TRBJ2-3 | NA
CASSLRQGSTEAFF | TGTGCCAGCAGTCTTAGACAGGGGAGCACTGAAGCTTTCTTT | 14 | TRBV2 | TRBD1 | TRBJ1-1 | medium-sized
CASSVKAGNTIYF | TGTGCCTCGAGTGTAAAGGCTGGAAACACCATATATTTT | 13 | TRBV30 | NA | TRBJ1-3 | NA
CASSLVGVDTQYF | TGTGCCAGCAGCTTAGTGGGGGTAGATACGCAGTATTTT | 13 | TRBV7-6 | NA | TRBJ2-3 | many
CASSQGAGGLRAKNIQYF | TGTGCCAGCAGCCAAGGAGCGGGAGGGCTGAGAGCCAAAAACATTCAGTACTTC | 18 | TRBV3-1 | TRBD2 | TRBJ2-4 | many
CASSPKTGEGEQYF | TGTGCCAGCTCACCAAAGACAGGGGAGGGCGAGCAGTACTTC | 14 | TRBV18 | NA | TRBJ2-7 | many
CASSPGLAGIYEQYF | TGTGCCAGTAGCCCTGGACTAGCGGGGATCTACGAGCAGTACTTC | 15 | TRBV19 | TRBD2 | TRBJ2-7 | few
CASSERRRLNTEAFF | TGTGCCAGCAGTGAAAGGCGCAGACTAAACACTGAAGCTTTCTTT | 15 | TRBV2 | NA | TRBJ1-1 | few
CASSLEWDQDNEQFF | TGTGCCAGCAGCTTGGAGTGGGATCAGGACAATGAGCAGTTCTTC | 15 | TRBV5-4 | NA | TRBJ2-1 | many
CASSLGQGIYEQYF | TGTGCCAGCAGTTTGGGACAGGGGATCTACGAGCAGTACTTC | 14 | TRBV28 | TRBD1 | TRBJ2-7 | few